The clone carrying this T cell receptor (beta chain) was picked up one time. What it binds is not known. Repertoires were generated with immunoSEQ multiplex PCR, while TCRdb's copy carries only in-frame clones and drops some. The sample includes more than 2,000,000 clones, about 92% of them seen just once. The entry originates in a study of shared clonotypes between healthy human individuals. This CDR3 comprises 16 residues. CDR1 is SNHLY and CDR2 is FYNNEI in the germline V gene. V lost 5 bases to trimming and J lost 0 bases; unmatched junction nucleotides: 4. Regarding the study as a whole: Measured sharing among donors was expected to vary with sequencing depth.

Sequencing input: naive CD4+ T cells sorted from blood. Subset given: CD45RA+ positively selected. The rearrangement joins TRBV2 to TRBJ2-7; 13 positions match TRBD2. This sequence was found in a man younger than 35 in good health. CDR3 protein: CASSLTSGGTSYEQYF. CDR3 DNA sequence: TGTGCCAGCAGTTTGACTAGCGGGGGGACCTCCTACGAGCAGTACTTC.